This passage covers 24 T cell receptor beta chains from one sample sequenced in a study of blood T cell repertoires in COVID-19. Measured with immunoSEQ multiplex PCR; TCRdb has only the in-frame clones, and not every one. The data contain over 300,000 clones, roughly 90% of them singletons. The sequenced material came from peripheral blood. The receptors originated from a young man who had recovered from COVID-19.

The chain couples TRBV11-2 to TRBJ2-3, with 9 bases matching TRBD2. Germline loops: CDR1 SGHAT, CDR2 FQNNGV. This CDR3 has 17 amino acids. After removal of 1 base from V and 4 bases from J, the junction contained 9 bases not matched to a gene. This CDR3 reads CASSLVPAGGLADTQYF. CDR3 bases: TGTGCCAGCAGCTTAGTACCCGCGGGGGGGCTAGCAGATACGCAGTATTTT.

This clone was recorded a few times. The chain couples TRBV5-1 to TRBJ2-5, with TRBD2 matching 10 bases. The germline gives CDR1 SGHRS, CDR2 YFSETQ. The CDR3 is made up of 15 amino acids. Germline trimming cut 2 bases from V and 5 bases from J; bases unmatched to any gene: 6. CDR3 residues: CASSFASGSGETQYF. The DNA for the CDR3 is TGCGCCAGCAGCTTTGCTAGCGGGAGTGGGGAGACCCAGTACTTC.

The chain combines TRBV25-1 with TRBJ1-4, with 11 bases identical to TRBD1. V gave up 2 bases and J gave up 7 bases; unmatched junction bases: 6. CDR3 length: 16 amino acids. Germline V lookup: CDR1 MGHDK, CDR2 SYGVNS. The CDR3 spells CASSEGTGGASEKLFF. The CDR3 nucleotides are TGTGCCAGCAGTGAAGGGACAGGGGGTGCGAGTGAAAAACTGTTTTTT.

V usage is TRBV3-1 (or the pseudogene TRBV3-2) and J usage is TRBJ2-7; 12 nucleotides align to TRBD2. The length of the CDR3 is 16 residues. Germline V gives CDR1 LGHDT, CDR2 YNNKEL (reference sequence). J lost 5 bases, V lost 0 bases, and 5 bases had no gene match. The CDR3 spells CASSQDVRLAGDEQYF. CDR3 DNA: TGTGCCAGCAGCCAAGACGTTCGACTAGCGGGAGACGAGCAGTACTTC.

The V gene is TRBV7-9, the J gene TRBJ1-2; D unresolved. The CDR3 covers 16 residues. CDR1 and CDR2 (germline): SEHNR, FQNEAQ (reference sequence). V was cut by 1 base and J by 10 bases, with 22 bases left in between. CDR3 sequence (DNA): TGTGCCAGCAGCTTAGAATTAATCGGGGTATTACCATTCTACACCTTC. Its translation is CASSLELIGVLPFYTF.

In its sample, this clone was seen once. The rearrangement links TRBV19 to TRBJ2-7, with 10 bases that match TRBD1. The V and J ends lost 6 bases and 1 base, in that order; junction bases with no gene match: 6. Germline V lookup: CDR1 LNHDA, CDR2 SQIVND (reference sequence). The CDR3 loop spans 15 amino acids. The CDR3 region is CASSNGDRGSYEQYF. DNA of the CDR3: TGTGCCAGTAGCAATGGGGACAGGGGTTCCTACGAGCAGTACTTC.

This clone showed up just once. The CDR3 sequence: CASSLVASADTQYF. The CDR3 bases are TGTGCCAGCAGCTTAGTTGCTAGCGCAGATACGCAGTATTTT. The rearrangement links TRBV7-2 to TRBJ2-3, with D perhaps matching TRBD2 (6 bases). The germline V and J ends were trimmed by 1 base and 4 bases, with 9 bases remaining between them. This CDR3 has 14 amino acids. The V gene's germline CDR1 is SGHTA and CDR2 FQGNSA.

This clone was detected only a few times. The chain couples TRBV11-2 to TRBJ1-1, with 11 bases lining up with TRBD1. The CDR3 is made up of 15 amino acids. In germline, CDR1 is SGHAT, CDR2 FQNNGV. J gave up 9 bases and V 4 bases, and 10 bases lay outside the gene matches. CDR3: CASSWSRDRGGQAFF. As DNA, the CDR3 is TGTGCCAGCAGCTGGAGCCGGGACAGGGGGGGCCAAGCTTTCTTT.

The chain employs TRBV5-1 and TRBJ2-1; TRBD2 might be the D (5 bases). CDR3 length: 18 amino acids. CDR1 SGHRS and CDR2 YFSETQ come from the germline V gene. The V and J ends lost 3 bases and 8 bases respectively, with 27 bases between them. DNA of the CDR3: TGCGCCAGCAGCTCGGGCCTCCGGCTAGCTGTTTCATCGGATGAGCAGTTCTTC. It is translated as CASSSGLRLAVSSDEQFF.

This rearrangement joins TRBV19 to TRBJ1-2; 9 positions agree with TRBD1. The CDR3 sequence is 13 residues long. Looked up from germline, CDR1 is LNHDA and CDR2 is SQIVND (reference sequence). V shed 5 bases and J 8 bases; nucleotides not matched to a gene: 6. CDR3 residues: CASSLRDRAGYTF. Here the CDR3 DNA reads TGTGCCAGTAGTCTCCGGGACAGGGCAGGCTACACCTTC.

This sequence joins TRBV9 and TRBJ1-4; 7 nucleotides line up with TRBD1. J gave up 6 bases and V 4 bases, and 12 bases lay outside the gene matches. Germline lookup yields CDR1 SGDLS and CDR2 YYNGEE. The CDR3 contains 16 residues. In DNA, the CDR3 is TGTGCCAGCAGCCCCCGGGAGGGGGCGAGATATGAAAAACTGTTTTTT. Protein: CASSPREGARYEKLFF.

The chain joins TRBV9 to TRBJ2-5; 9 bases map to TRBD2. This CDR3 region has 15 residues. J lost 4 bases, V lost 6 bases, and 10 bases had no gene match. Germline V gives CDR1 SGDLS, CDR2 YYNGEE. This chain's CDR3 is CASTGSGGRVETQYF. CDR3 DNA sequence: TGTGCCAGCACCGGCAGCGGGGGGCGAGTAGAGACCCAGTACTTC.

This rearrangement joins TRBV19 to TRBJ2-1; 11 bases match TRBD1. Germline V gene lookup returns CDR1 LNHDA and CDR2 SQIVND (reference sequence). This CDR3 region has 14 residues. V dropped 7 bases and J dropped 6; count of bases not matched to a gene: 5. The CDR3 protein is CASTGQGESNEQFF. The CDR3 DNA follows: TGTGCCAGTACGGGACAGGGGGAGAGCAATGAGCAGTTCTTC.

V usage is TRBV6-5 and J usage is TRBJ2-7, with D possibly being TRBD2 (6 bases). There are 14 residues in the CDR3. Germline CDR1 is MNHEY and CDR2 is SVGAGI. Trimming shortened V by 2 bases and J by 2 bases, and 10 bases separated the two germline ends. The CDR3 region has the DNA TGTGCCAGCAGTTACGGCGGGGTCCCCTACGAGCAGTACTTC. Its translation is CASSYGGVPYEQYF.

The gene calls are TRBV7-8 and TRBJ2-1, with TRBD2 matching 13 bases. The CDR3 spans 16 residues. V lost 5 bases to trimming and J lost 7 bases; unmatched junction nucleotides: 8. Per the germline V gene, CDR1 is SGHVS and CDR2 is FQNEAQ. CDR3 nucleotides: TGTGCCAGCAGCCCCCCCGGGACTAGCGGGGCGAATGAGCAGTTCTTC. Amino acid sequence: CASSPPGTSGANEQFF.

The chain combines TRBV7-6 with TRBJ2-1; the match to TRBD2 covers 16 bases. The germline CDR1 and CDR2 sequences are SGHVS and FNYEAQ. The CDR3 is made up of 19 amino acids. The V and J ends lost 0 bases and 7 bases, in that order; junction bases with no gene match: 9. In DNA form, the CDR3 reads TGTGCCAGCAGCTTAGCGCGGGGACTAGCGGGAGGGCCTTGGAATGAGCAGTTCTTC. It encodes CASSLARGLAGGPWNEQFF.

This CDR3 reads CASSIQTGEWETQYF. The CDR3 coding sequence is TGTGCCAGCAGCATTCAGACAGGCGAATGGGAGACCCAGTACTTC. V usage is TRBV9 and J usage is TRBJ2-5, with D perhaps matching TRBD1 (6 bases). Germline V gene data show CDR1 as SGDLS and CDR2 as YYNGEE. V lost 4 bases, J lost 5 bases, and 18 bases lay in between. The CDR3 is made up of 15 amino acids.

V is TRBV2 and J is TRBJ1-5; no clear D. Per the germline V gene, CDR1 is SNHLY and CDR2 is FYNNEI. The CDR3 is 18 residues long. Between the trimmed V and J ends, which lost 3 bases and 2 bases, there was a span of 20 bases. CDR3 sequence (DNA): TGTGCCAGCAGTGAGTTCGGGGAGAGGGAAGTGGGCAATCAGCCCCAGCATTTT. It specifies CASSEFGEREVGNQPQHF.

The chain employs TRBV7-2 and TRBJ2-3, with TRBD2 matching 11 bases. V gave up 1 base and J gave up 0 bases; unmatched junction bases: 0. This CDR3 spans 16 amino acids. Germline assignment: CDR1 SGHTA and CDR2 FQGNSA. The CDR3 loop is CASSLVAGGSTDTQYF. The CDR3 DNA follows: TGTGCCAGCAGCTTAGTAGCGGGGGGGAGCACAGATACGCAGTATTTT.

The chain recombines TRBV10-3 with TRBJ2-7; 9 nucleotides agree with TRBD1. CDR3 length: 14 residues. V dropped 5 bases and J dropped 2; count of bases not matched to a gene: 4. Germline CDR1 is ENHRY and CDR2 is SYGVKD. CDR3 DNA: TGTGCCATCAGTTGGGACAGGGAGGCCTACGAGCAGTACTTC. Encoded protein: CAISWDREAYEQYF.

The chain recombines TRBV7-9 with TRBJ1-1; a weak D match, TRBD1 (5 bases). Trimming left V 8 bases short and J 4 bases short, with 14 bases between. This CDR3 is built from 13 residues. Germline V gene sequence: CDR1 SEHNR, CDR2 FQNEAQ (reference sequence). CDR3 nucleotides: TGTGCCAGCGGCAGGGCCGTCGGCACTGAAGCTTTCTTT. It specifies CASGRAVGTEAFF.

The rearrangement links TRBV5-1 to TRBJ2-7, with 8 bases lining up with TRBD1. The germline V gene has CDR1 SGHRS and CDR2 YFSETQ. The V and J ends lost 5 bases and 2 bases, in that order; junction bases with no gene match: 12. The CDR3 length is 16 residues. The CDR3 DNA is TGCGCCAGCAGTCTAGCTCCGGGACAGGCAACCTACGAGCAGTACTTC. Encoded protein: CASSLAPGQATYEQYF.

The chain links TRBV6-5 to TRBJ2-3; 7 positions match TRBD2. This CDR3 comprises 15 residues. CDR1 is MNHEY and CDR2 is SVGAGI in the germline V gene. With V trimmed by 4 bases and J by 2 bases, 6 bases remained unmatched. The DNA for the CDR3 is TGTGCCAGCAGTTTACGGGACTACCACACAGATACGCAGTATTTT. This sequence encodes CASSLRDYHTDTQYF.

The V call is TRBV7-3, the J call TRBJ1-2; 10 bases are a match to TRBD1. CDR1 and CDR2 (germline): SGHTA, FQGTGA. The trim removed 0 bases at V and 7 bases at J, leaving 2 bases unmatched. The CDR3 covers 14 residues. CDR3 nucleotides: TGTGCCAGCAGCTTAACCGGGACAGGGGTTGGCTACACCTTC. This codes for CASSLTGTGVGYTF.